This passage covers 27 T cell receptor beta chains from one sample sequenced in a study of post-analysis software for immune sequencing data (dated by TCRdb to about 2015). Antigens for these TCRs are unknown. Library preparation used PCR. Sequencing took place on an Illumina HiSeq 2500. To reduce PCR and sequencing biases, unique molecular identifiers were incorporated into the TCR beta cDNA libraries. Starting from the raw public reads, TCRdb applied fastp trimming at Q25, assembled clones with MiXCR and retained in-frame beta chains. Rows merge per CDR3 protein into single entries with the most common DNA and genes. This sample comprises hundreds of thousands of distinct CDR3 sequences, about 57% of them detected only once. The ten largest clones capture over 4% of the sample. What the authors observed across the whole study: Significantly higher frequencies in patients than in controls were found for roughly five TRBV segments, including TRBV5-6, TRBV5-1 and TRBV20-1.

Sequencing used blood. The receptors were gathered from a girl between 10 and 17 years old with multiple sclerosis.

V gene TRBV14 combines with J gene TRBJ2-3; 8 positions agree with TRBD2. The CDR3 runs to 15 residues. The germline CDR1 and CDR2 sequences are SGHDN and FVKESK. Losses at the gene ends were 6 bases for V and 2 bases for J; bases not matched to a gene: 7. The CDR3: CASSPTSGPTDTQYF. CDR3 sequence (DNA): TGTGCCAGCAGTCCAACTAGCGGCCCCACAGATACGCAGTATTTT.

The CDR3 reads CSARGGGTTYEQYF. The DNA for the CDR3 is TGCAGTGCTAGAGGCGGGGGGACAACCTACGAGCAGTACTTC. V is TRBV20-1 and J is TRBJ2-7; 8 nucleotides agree with TRBD2. Losses at the gene ends were 1 base for V and 2 bases for J; bases not matched to a gene: 4. The CDR3 totals 14 residues. Germline CDR1 DFQATT, CDR2 SNEGSKA (reference sequence).

Only a few counts were recorded for this clonotype. The chain has TRBV7-9 and TRBJ2-1; a weak D match, TRBD2 (5 bases). CDR1 and CDR2 (germline): SEHNR, FQNEAQ (reference sequence). This CDR3 has 17 amino acids. V was pared by 5 bases and J by 3 bases, with 20 bases between. CDR3 loop: CASSASPGERLYNEQFF. CDR3 in DNA: TGTGCCAGCAGCGCCTCCCCAGGCGAGCGGCTCTACAATGAGCAGTTCTTC. The full variable domain, with the rest looked up from reference TRBV7-9 and TRBJ2-1, is DTGVSQNPRHKITKRGQNVTFRCDPISEHNRLYWYRQTLGQGPEFLTYFQNEAQLEKSRLLSDRFSAERPKGSFSTLEIQRTEQGDSAMYLCASSASPGERLYNEQFFGPGTRLTVL.

The V and J genes are TRBV6-5 and TRBJ2-5; D may be TRBD2 (5 bases). The J call is in doubt because the DNA end fits TRBJ2-7 better. The CDR3 runs to 14 residues. CDR1 is MNHEY, CDR2 SVGAGI, per germline. CDR3 DNA: TGTGCCAGCAGCCTCAGCGGTTACTCCTACGAGCAGTACTTC. The encoded protein is CASSLSGYSYEQYF.

The rearrangement links TRBV5-1 to TRBJ2-7; D gene ambiguous. The CDR3 consists of 13 residues. CDR1 SGHRS and CDR2 YFSETQ come from the germline V gene. Trimming cost V 0 bases and J 3 bases, with 7 bases left between them. CDR3 in DNA: TGCGCCAGCAGCTTGGAGATTCGCTACGAGCAGTACTTC. Translation gives CASSLEIRYEQYF.

V is TRBV7-9 and J is TRBJ2-7, with TRBD1 as a possible D gene (6 bases). This CDR3 contains 16 residues. Germline V CDR1 and CDR2: SEHNR, FQNEAQ (reference sequence). V lost 5 bases to trimming and J lost 0 bases, with 17 bases between them. CDR3 DNA: TGTGCCAGCAGCATGCCAGGACAGTCTCTCTCCTACGAGCAGTACTTC. Amino acid sequence: CASSMPGQSLSYEQYF.

This clonotype occurred a few times. The rearrangement joins TRBV20-1 to TRBJ2-7; 9 bases line up with TRBD1. The CDR3 is 16 residues long. CDR1 DFQATT and CDR2 SNEGSKA come from the germline V gene (reference sequence). V shed 3 bases and J 6 bases; nucleotides not matched to a gene: 15. The CDR3 loop is CSARRNWDRVNGEQYF. The CDR3 nucleotides are TGCAGTGCTAGGAGGAACTGGGACAGGGTAAATGGCGAGCAGTACTTC.

This clonotype occurred a few times. The chain recombines TRBV5-1 with TRBJ2-7; 7 bases map to TRBD1. CDR1 is SGHRS and CDR2 is YFSETQ in the germline V gene. The length of the CDR3 is 14 residues. V gave up 4 bases and J gave up 7 bases; unmatched junction bases: 11. The CDR3 coding sequence is TGCGCCAGCAGCGTGGACAGGAAACTAGAAGAGCAGTACTTC. Its translation is CASSVDRKLEEQYF.

The chain recombines TRBV12-3 or TRBV12-4 with TRBJ2-7; D is unresolved. Trimming left V 5 bases short and J 0 bases short, with 8 bases between. This CDR3 has 13 residues. CDR3 in amino acids: CASSKGRSYEQYF. Here the CDR3 DNA reads TGTGCCAGCAGTAAAGGGCGCTCCTACGAGCAGTACTTC.

The CDR3 nucleotides read TGTGCCAGCACTTTAACGGGAGGGGGCTCCTACAATGAGCAGTTCTTC. Protein: CASTLTGGGSYNEQFF. The chain links TRBV11-2 to TRBJ2-1, with TRBD2 matching over 8 bases. V dropped 7 bases and J dropped 0; count of bases not matched to a gene: 8. The CDR3 runs to 16 residues. Per the germline V gene, CDR1 is SGHAT and CDR2 is FQNNGV.

The chain recombines TRBV29-1 with TRBJ2-1; no clear D. Germline V gene sequence: CDR1 SQVTM, CDR2 ANQGSEA. Trimming cost V 1 base and J 4 bases, with 11 bases left between them. The CDR3 length is 14 residues. This chain's CDR3 is CSVEASANYNEQFF. CDR3 DNA: TGCAGCGTTGAAGCCAGCGCCAATTACAATGAGCAGTTCTTC.

The V call is TRBV29-1, the J call TRBJ2-1; D remains unclear. V dropped 3 bases and J dropped 2 bases, with 11 bases sitting between them. Germline V CDR1 and CDR2: SQVTM, ANQGSEA. The CDR3 consists of 14 residues. This chain's CDR3 is CSVDGDIAYNEQFF. CDR3 in DNA: TGCAGCGTTGATGGCGACATTGCCTACAATGAGCAGTTCTTC.

The chain combines TRBV20-1 with TRBJ1-5; D may be TRBD1 (5 bases). This CDR3 spans 17 amino acids. Looked up from germline, CDR1 is DFQATT and CDR2 is SNEGSKA (reference sequence). Trimming took off 0 bases at V and 0 bases at J, with 15 bases between the two ends. The CDR3 region is CSARDLATAYSNQPQHF. The CDR3 DNA reads TGCAGTGCTAGAGATTTGGCGACAGCATATAGCAATCAGCCCCAGCATTTT.

Written as DNA, the CDR3 is TGTGCCAGCAGCTTATCCGGGTATCGGGACGAGCAGTACTTC. It codes for CASSLSGYRDEQYF. This rearrangement joins TRBV7-2 to TRBJ2-7; D remains ambiguous. Trimming cost V 2 bases and J 5 bases, with 13 bases left between them. The CDR3 runs to 14 residues. Per the germline V gene, CDR1 is SGHTA and CDR2 is FQGNSA.

The J gene is TRBJ2-7, the V gene TRBV6-5; a possible D gene is TRBD2 (7 bases). The CDR3 has 16 residues. V lost 8 bases and J lost 4, with 24 bases in between. CDR1 is MNHEY, CDR2 SVGAGI, per germline. Here the CDR3 DNA reads TGTGCCAGCCGGTTTAGAAGGGGGACTAATTCTTACGAGCAGTACTTC. Amino acids: CASRFRRGTNSYEQYF.

This clonotype was picked up a small number of times. The J gene is TRBJ1-1, the V gene TRBV7-2, with D perhaps matching TRBD1 (6 bases). V was shortened by 3 bases and J by 0 bases, with 11 bases between the two germline ends. The CDR3 has 15 residues. CDR1 and CDR2 from the germline V gene are SGHTA and FQGNSA. CDR3 DNA sequence: TGTGCCAGCAGCTTTGGCGGACAGATGAACACTGAAGCTTTCTTT. As protein: CASSFGGQMNTEAFF.

V usage is TRBV20-1 and J usage is TRBJ2-7, with D possibly matching TRBD2 (6 bases). The CDR3 is 14 amino acids. Germline V CDR1 and CDR2: DFQATT, SNEGSKA (reference sequence). V was shortened by 6 bases and J by 5 bases, with 20 bases between the two germline ends. DNA of the CDR3: TGCAGTGCGGAATCGGGACTCACAAGGGACGAGCAGTACTTC. This codes for CSAESGLTRDEQYF.

The chain links TRBV4-1 to TRBJ2-7, with D possibly called TRBD1 or TRBD2 (5 bases each). Trimming removed 1 base from V and 0 bases from J, with 13 bases in between. The CDR3 contains 16 residues. Per germline, CDR1 MGHRA and CDR2 YSYEKL. The CDR3 protein is CASSQGWGISSYEQYF. CDR3 DNA: TGCGCCAGCAGCCAAGGGTGGGGGATCAGCTCCTACGAGCAGTACTTC.

This clonotype appeared a few times. V is TRBV9 and J is TRBJ2-7, with 9 nucleotides matching TRBD2. Trimming at V came to 4 bases and at J to 1 base, leaving 6 bases not matched to a gene. The length of the CDR3 is 15 residues. Germline CDR1 is SGDLS and CDR2 is YYNGEE. CDR3 nucleotide sequence: TGTGCCAGCAGCCCTGCTAGCGGGGTATCCTACGAGCAGTACTTC. It is translated as CASSPASGVSYEQYF.

This clonotype was counted a few times. V gene TRBV5-1 combines with J gene TRBJ2-3; TRBD2 agrees at 7 bases. Germline CDR1 is SGHRS and CDR2 is YFSETQ. The CDR3 totals 15 residues. The ends lost 4 bases at V and 4 bases at J; junction bases unmatched: 9. In DNA, the CDR3 is TGCGCCAGCAGCCCCCTCTGGGGGGGGGCAGATACGCAGTATTTT. Translation gives CASSPLWGGADTQYF.

This rearrangement joins TRBV5-6 to TRBJ2-1; 7 positions agree with TRBD1. Germline loops: CDR1 SGHDT, CDR2 YYEEEE. The CDR3 is 16 residues long. V dropped 1 base and J dropped 4; count of bases not matched to a gene: 8. The CDR3 DNA is TGTGCCAGCAGCTTGCAGGGGGACCTAAAGTACAATGAGCAGTTCTTC. Translating it yields CASSLQGDLKYNEQFF. Variable domain in full (rest from reference TRBV5-6 and TRBJ2-1): DAGVTQSPTHLIKTRGQQVTLRCSPKSGHDTVSWYQQALGQGPQFIFQYYEEEERQRGNFPDRFSGHQFPNYSSELNVNALLLGDSALYLCASSLQGDLKYNEQFFGPGTRLTVL.

This chain connects TRBV20-1 to TRBJ2-5, with D unclear. CDR1 and CDR2 (germline): DFQATT, SNEGSKA (reference sequence). This CDR3 is 11 amino acids long. The V end lost 5 bases, the J end lost 11 bases, and 15 bases lay between the germline ends. The CDR3 DNA follows: TGCAGTGCTGGCCGGTCTGGTAGGCAGTACTTC. It yields the protein CSAGRSGRQYF.

The chain links TRBV5-1 to TRBJ1-1; no definite D call. Germline V gene sequence: CDR1 SGHRS, CDR2 YFSETQ. Trimming removed 3 bases from V and 6 bases from J, with 12 bases in between. The CDR3 length is 13 residues. Written as DNA, the CDR3 is TGCGCCAGCAGCTCGGTGGTGAGGGCTGAAGCTTTCTTT. It translates to CASSSVVRAEAFF.

As concerns this clonotype: A much larger clone sits a single nucleotide away, making a read error possible. This sequence joins TRBV5-1 and TRBJ2-5; D not resolved. This CDR3 spans 12 amino acids. Germline loops: CDR1 SGHRS, CDR2 YFSETQ. CDR3: CTSSIMMETQYF. The CDR3 region has the DNA TGCACCAGCAGCATAATGATGGAGACCCAGTACTTC.

The chain links TRBV12-3 or TRBV12-4 to TRBJ2-3; TRBD2 aligns across 7 bases. With V trimmed by 3 bases and J by 4 bases, 7 bases remained unmatched. This CDR3 is 15 amino acids long. The DNA for the CDR3 is TGTGCCAGCAGTTTGGTCGCGGGAGAGGCAGATACGCAGTATTTT. Translating it yields CASSLVAGEADTQYF.

The chain employs TRBV12-3 or TRBV12-4 and TRBJ2-1; D is ambiguous. This CDR3 region has 12 residues. Trimming took 2 bases from V and 8 from J, leaving 7 bases between them. The CDR3, as DNA: TGTGCCAGCAGTTTAAGGCAGCATGAGCAGTTCTTC. Encoded protein: CASSLRQHEQFF.

The rearrangement links TRBV7-3 to TRBJ2-7, with a weak D call TRBD2 (6 bases). CDR1 is SGHTA and CDR2 is FQGTGA in the germline V gene. The V end was cut by 0 bases, the J end by 0 bases, with 15 bases between. CDR3 length equals 17 residues. CDR3 sequence: CASSLTRLSGPSYEQYF. The CDR3 coding sequence is TGTGCCAGCAGCTTAACGAGGCTTAGCGGCCCCTCCTACGAGCAGTACTTC.